The following is a TCR beta chain sequence with its context. What it binds is unknown. TCRdb recomputed calls from the reads with MiXCR, one row per CDR3 protein. The data show 250,000 to 350,000 distinct CDR3 sequences, with roughly 23% seen just once and roughly 13% held by the top ten. Trimming removed 7 bases from V and 3 bases from J, with 15 bases in between. Germline CDR1 is SQVTM and CDR2 is ANQGSEA. This CDR3 region has 13 residues. The data belong to a study of T cell repertoires in cytomegalovirus infection. Study background: Signatures in public TCR beta sequences pointed to both CMV infection and matching HLA type. Study-level findings and limits: Using cumulative public TCR beta family frequency, the authors identified those who carried CMV together with the relevant HLA. HLA-C-restricted, CMV-specific TCR beta clonotypes were dominant ex vivo.

This TCR came from a human donor in good health (CMV status not recorded). Some clones in this sample may be carry-over from other donors' samples. The source material was PBMCs. This chain links TRBV29-1 with TRBJ1-1; perhaps TRBD1 as D (5 bases). CDR3 amino acids: CSGSGKEDTEAFF. CDR3 nucleotides: TGCAGCGGTTCAGGGAAGGAGGACACTGAAGCTTTCTTT.